One sample yielded the 16 T cell receptor beta chains listed below, sequenced in a study of Ad26.COV2.S vaccination and SARS-CoV-2 variants. This table comes from immunoSEQ multiplex PCR, and its TCRdb copy is limited to in-frame clones, with some not included. The sample contains around 450,000 clones, about 91% of which appear only once. Described treatment: around 19 received Ad26.COV2.S at low or high dose, single or two shots; roughly 5 received placebo; per-sample allocation not given. Sampling was performed 63 days after the first vaccine or placebo injection. The specimen comprised peripheral blood, sampled in a trial of Ad26.COV2.S vaccine versus placebo. The receptors were sampled from a person between 18 and 65 years old who received the Ad26.COV2.S COVID-19 vaccine or a placebo.

CDR3 DNA: TGTGCCAGCAGCGTAGAAGGATCTGGGCCCCAGCATTTT. Protein sequence: CASSVEGSGPQHF. The rearrangement links TRBV9 to TRBJ1-5; no firm D call. The germline CDR1 and CDR2 sequences are SGDLS and YYNGEE. Trimming pared 0 bases from V and 9 bases from J, leaving 10 bases between. The CDR3 is 13 residues long.

This clone turned up a few times. V gene TRBV7-9 combines with J gene TRBJ1-3, with D uncertain. Germline V gives CDR1 SEHNR, CDR2 FQNEAQ (reference sequence). The CDR3 length is 16 residues. With 1 base removed from V and 0 bases from J, the gap between germline ends came to 10 bases. In nucleotides, the CDR3 is TGTGCCAGCAGCTTAGATTCCGGATACTCTGGAAACACCATATATTTT. Residues: CASSLDSGYSGNTIYF. The whole variable domain, filled in from reference TRBV7-9 and TRBJ1-3, reads DTGVSQNPRHKITKRGQNVTFRCDPISEHNRLYWYRQTLGQGPEFLTYFQNEAQLEKSRLLSDRFSAERPKGSFSTLEIQRTEQGDSAMYLCASSLDSGYSGNTIYFGEGSWLTVV.

This chain connects TRBV2 to TRBJ2-7; 12 bases are a match to TRBD2. V dropped 4 bases and J dropped 6; count of bases not matched to a gene: 7. This CDR3 has 15 amino acids. The V gene's germline CDR1 is SNHLY and CDR2 FYNNEI. The CDR3: CASSGTSGNLREQYV. CDR3 nucleotides: TGTGCCAGCAGTGGGACTAGCGGGAACCTCCGCGAGCAGTACGTC.

The chain recombines TRBV10-3 with TRBJ1-1; 7 nucleotides match TRBD1. V lost 7 bases to trimming and J lost 0 bases; unmatched junction nucleotides: 8. This CDR3 has 15 amino acids. From germline, CDR1 is ENHRY and CDR2 SYGVKD. In DNA, the CDR3 is TGTGCCATCAAAGGGGGCGCAGGAATGAACACTGAAGCTTTCTTT. The encoded protein is CAIKGGAGMNTEAFF.

The chain has TRBV18 and TRBJ2-3; D might be TRBD2 (5 bases). Trimming removed 5 bases at V and 0 bases at J, with 6 bases between. The germline CDR1 and CDR2 sequences are KGHSH and LQKENI. The length of the CDR3 is 13 residues. The CDR3 protein is CASSTGSTDTQYF. CDR3 DNA: TGTGCCAGCTCAACGGGAAGCACAGATACGCAGTATTTT.

The chain is built from TRBV19 and TRBJ1-4; D gene uncertain. V gave up 3 bases and J gave up 10 bases, with 12 bases separating them. Germline-derived CDR1 and CDR2 are LNHDA and SQIVND (reference sequence). This CDR3 is 13 amino acids long. The DNA of the CDR3 is TGTGCCAGTAGTATGGCTGAAATGAGAAAACTGTTTTTT. This codes for CASSMAEMRKLFF.

The V and J genes are TRBV6-5 and TRBJ1-2; D may be TRBD1 (6 bases). Germline V gene data show CDR1 as MNHEY and CDR2 as SVGAGI. The length of the CDR3 is 13 residues. With 6 bases removed from V and 8 bases from J, the gap between germline ends came to 16 bases. CDR3 protein: CASSLTGSNGYTF. The CDR3 DNA sequence: TGTGCCAGCAGCTTAACAGGGAGTAACGGCTACACCTTC.

V usage is TRBV11-2 and J usage is TRBJ1-1, with a possible D match to TRBD1 (6 bases). CDR3 length: 16 residues. Germline assignment: CDR1 SGHAT and CDR2 FQNNGV. Trimming removed 1 base from V and 3 bases from J, with 15 bases in between. The CDR3 nucleotides read TGTGCCAGCAGCTTAGCAGGGGCAGCGGGGGACACTGAAGCTTTCTTT. As protein: CASSLAGAAGDTEAFF.

This chain links TRBV27 with TRBJ2-7, with D possibly TRBD2 on 6 matching bases. V was shortened by 5 bases and J by 1 base, with 21 bases between the two germline ends. Germline V CDR1 and CDR2: MNHEY, SMNVEV (reference sequence). CDR3 length equals 17 residues. This CDR3 reads CASSIHPPGGGSYEQYV. The CDR3, as DNA: TGTGCCAGCAGTATCCACCCTCCCGGCGGAGGGTCCTACGAGCAGTACGTC.

The V call is TRBV11-3, the J call TRBJ2-1; 7 bases fit TRBD1. The germline CDR1 and CDR2 sequences are SGHNT and YENEEA. The CDR3 extends over 16 amino acids. The trim removed 1 base at V and 0 bases at J, leaving 3 bases unmatched. Here the CDR3 reads CASSLAGTVSYNEQFF. The DNA of the CDR3 is TGTGCCAGCAGCTTAGCCGGGACAGTCTCCTACAATGAGCAGTTCTTC.

The chain carries TRBV3-1 (or the pseudogene TRBV3-2) and TRBJ2-7; tentatively, D is TRBD1 (6 bases). V dropped 1 base and J dropped 2 bases, with 12 bases sitting between them. Germline CDR1 reads LGHDT; CDR2 reads YNNKEL (reference sequence). The CDR3 spans 15 residues. The CDR3 DNA sequence: TGTGCCAGCAGCCAAGGAGCAGGGGACCCCTACGAGCAGTACTTC. Protein sequence: CASSQGAGDPYEQYF.

Details on this clone: This specimen includes other DNA sequences encoding the same CDR3. The J gene is TRBJ1-1, the V gene TRBV7-2; D perhaps matches TRBD1 (6 bases). CDR3 length: 14 residues. Germline CDR1 reads SGHTA; CDR2 reads FQGNSA. V dropped 1 base and J dropped 1 base, with 7 bases sitting between them. The CDR3 spells CASSLGTANTEAFF. CDR3 in DNA: TGTGCCAGCAGCTTAGGGACAGCGAACACTGAAGCTTTCTTT.

The CDR3 nucleotides read TGTGCCAGCAGCTTGGGGCCAGGCGGAACTAATGAAAAACTGTTTTTT. This sequence encodes CASSLGPGGTNEKLFF. The chain recombines TRBV5-4 with TRBJ1-4; D ambiguous. This CDR3 contains 16 residues. Germline lookup yields CDR1 SGHNT and CDR2 YYREEE (reference sequence). Trimming took off 0 bases at V and 1 base at J, with 10 bases between the two ends.

The chain's CDR3 is CASSQGASGGPLDPYEQYF. The CDR3 DNA follows: TGCGCCAGCAGCCAAGGGGCTAGCGGGGGTCCCTTGGACCCCTACGAGCAGTACTTC. V usage is TRBV4-3 and J usage is TRBJ2-7, with TRBD2 identical over 10 bases. The V and J ends lost 1 base and 2 bases, in that order; junction bases with no gene match: 14. The CDR3 is made up of 19 amino acids. Germline V CDR1 and CDR2: LGHNA, YSLEER.

V gene TRBV7-3 combines with J gene TRBJ2-5; 11 bases map to TRBD2. Germline loops: CDR1 SGHTA, CDR2 FQGTGA. J lost 5 bases, V lost 5 bases, and 4 bases had no gene match. The CDR3 consists of 14 residues. In DNA form, the CDR3 reads TGTGCCAGCAGCACGACTAGCGGGGTTGAGACCCAGTACTTC. It translates to CASSTTSGVETQYF.

The gene calls are TRBV7-9 and TRBJ2-3; D not resolved. The CDR3 totals 12 residues. Germline values: CDR1 SEHNR, CDR2 FQNEAQ (reference sequence). Trimming removed 5 bases at V and 8 bases at J, with 11 bases between. CDR3 sequence (DNA): TGTGCCAGCAGCCCCAACTCCGGTACGCAGTATTTT. Amino acids: CASSPNSGTQYF.